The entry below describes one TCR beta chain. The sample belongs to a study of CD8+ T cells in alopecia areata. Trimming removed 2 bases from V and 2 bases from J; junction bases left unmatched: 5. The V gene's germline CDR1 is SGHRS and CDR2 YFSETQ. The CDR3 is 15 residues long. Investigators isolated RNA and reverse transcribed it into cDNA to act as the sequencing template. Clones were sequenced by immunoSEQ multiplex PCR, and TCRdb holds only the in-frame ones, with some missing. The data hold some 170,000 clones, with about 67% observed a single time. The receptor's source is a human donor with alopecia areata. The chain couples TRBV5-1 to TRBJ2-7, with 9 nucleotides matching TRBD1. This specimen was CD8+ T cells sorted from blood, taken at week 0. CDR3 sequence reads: CASSFGTGMTYEQYF. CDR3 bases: TGCGCCAGCAGCTTTGGGACAGGGATGACCTACGAGCAGTACTTC.